This T cell receptor (beta chain) was observed in a study of cytomegalovirus exposure and HLA in healthy donors. Germline lookup yields CDR1 MGHRA and CDR2 YSYEKL. The CDR3 runs to 12 residues. V lost 4 bases and J 3 bases, leaving 5 bases between the germline ends. With 60 Vbeta and 13 Jbeta primers, the PCR was carried out. TCRdb keeps only in-frame clones here, not all; method: immunoSEQ multiplex PCR. The repertoire includes fewer than 250,000 clones, 79% of them detected once, and around 1.6% sits in the top ten. The sequence derives from a woman younger than 35 in good health and CMV-seronegative. This chain uses TRBV4-1 with TRBJ2-3; D is ambiguous. The sequencing sample was made of PBMCs. This chain's CDR3 is CASSPGTDTQYF. The CDR3 DNA sequence: TGCGCCAGCAGCCCAGGAACAGATACGCAGTATTTT.